The present TCR beta chain was sequenced within a study of Ad26.COV2.S vaccination and SARS-CoV-2 variants (dated by TCRdb to about 2021). Study-level background: Vaccine-arm donors came from COV1001, a multicentre, randomized, double-blind, placebo-controlled phase I-IIa trial of Ad26.COV2.S in healthy adults. Participants in the trial were split at random into five groups of five each, receiving low-dose or high-dose Ad26.COV2.S once or twice, or else placebo on both occasions. TCRbeta repertoire sequencing served as the tool for gauging how specific and how broad the SARS-CoV-2-reactive T cell receptors were following Ad26.COV2.S vaccination. Throughout the experiments and outcome assessment, investigators stayed blinded to trial group allocation. Ad26.COV2.S was given intramuscularly at 5x10^10 or 1x10^11 viral particles, as a single shot or as two shots 56 days apart. The TCR-sequenced set comprised around 32 samples: about 19 Ad26.COV2.S vaccine recipients, 5 placebo recipients and 8 SARS-CoV-2 convalescent individuals.

The immunoSEQ Assay was used to sequence TCRbeta CDR3 regions. After extraction, genomic DNA underwent amplification by bias-controlled multiplex PCR, followed by high-throughput sequencing. The paper's data handling went like this. To quantify the absolute abundance of every unique TCRbeta CDR3 region, sequences were collapsed and filtered. Usable DNA was measured by amplifying reference genes present in all nucleated cells, and TCRbeta template counts were normalized to that usable DNA to estimate T cell fraction. Repertoire TCRs were annotated as SARS-CoV-2-specific when V gene, CDR3 amino acid sequence and J gene were exactly matched to a known reactive TCR set. The reference SARS-CoV-2 TCR set was obtained from MIRA and was filtered for enrichment in COVID-19-positive ImmuneCODE repertoires, whereby public or cross-reactive TCRs were removed. Drawing on the MIRA antigens, annotated TCRs were analysed further at the level of specific ORF or position within ORF. Breadth was defined as the number of annotated unique rearrangements divided by the total number of unique productive rearrangements, and depth was defined as the summed frequency of the annotated unique rearrangements. Group comparisons of TCR breadth used two-sided Wilcoxon rank-sum tests. What TCRdb holds here is the immuneACCESS table cut down to in-frame rearrangements. Part of the clones is not present; checked against another copy, under half of the missing clones reflect an unresolved V gene, and the others are unexplained. V and J calls and clone size are as listed in that table; D and trimming were resolved from the DNA. This sample comprises fewer than 400,000 clones, 85% to 90% of them detected only once. The top ten clonotypes cover over 5% of the sample.

The germline V gene yields SGHTA for CDR1 and FQGNSA for CDR2. From cysteine to phenylalanine, the CDR3 is 16 amino acids long. Kept here is only the CDR3 DNA, which spans 48 bases and is read in frame from base 1. Compared with germline, V lacks 5 bases and J lacks 1 base; bases without a gene match: 9. General study outcomes and caveats: Comparing responses between vaccine doses or regimens was not something the study was powered to do. Spike-specific TCR breadth was higher in Ad26.COV2.S recipients than in placebo recipients (P = 0.0014). Comparable non-spike TCR breadth was observed between vaccine and placebo recipients, consistent with only spike being contained in the vaccine. After vaccination, substantial breadth of spike-specific CD8+ and CD4+ T cell responses was reported. It was noted by the authors that total T cell responses may have been underestimated by the TCR breadth and depth analyses.

The treatment or condition label on this specimen signifies: roughly 18 received Ad26.COV2.S at low or high dose, single or two shots; roughly five received placebo; per-sample allocation not given. Repertoires of vaccine and placebo recipients were sequenced from samples collected on day 63 after the first injection. Between 29 July and 7 August 2020, Cohort 1b enrolled some 25 adults aged 18-55 years at one site in Boston, USA. As a vaccine, Ad26.COV2.S was a replication-incompetent adenovirus type 26 vector that expressed a prefusion-stabilized SARS-CoV-2 spike protein derived from the original Wuhan strain. As regards this clone: It has no known antigen specificity. No much larger clone is present one base from it, and per-base qualities are unavailable.

In this chain, TRBV7-2 is recombined with TRBJ1-1, and 8 bases in between align with TRBD1. This clonotype was obtained from a person aged 18 to 65 who received the Ad26.COV2.S COVID-19 vaccine or a placebo. This sample comprised peripheral blood, obtained in a trial of Ad26.COV2.S vaccine versus placebo. The CDR3 protein is CASSPNQGAANTEAFF. Here is the DNA: TGTGCCAGCAGCCCAAACCAGGGGGCTGCGAACACTGAAGCTTTCTTT.